Listed below are T cell receptor beta chains from one sample, sequenced in a study of T-cell reconstitution after alpha-beta-depleted transplantation in children. TCRdb fed the PCR reads into MiXCR, producing one record per CDR3 protein. Of about 500,000 distinct CDR3 sequences listed, approximately 10% are singletons. The sequenced sample was PBMCs, mostly from graft donor cells, obtained 180 days after TCRalphabeta/CD19-depleted stem cell transplant. The receptors derive from a female patient aged 2-15 years who had a stem cell transplant for aplastic anemia, so the T cells may come from the graft donor. CDR3s include the opening cysteine and the closing phenylalanine or tryptophan. Each record gives: J gene, V gene, clone size, D gene, CDR3 protein, CDR3 DNA. A D gene is named only where the DNA matches it firmly. The size entry is marked missing in some rows and otherwise reads once, few, many or a size class.

j_call: TRBJ2-2; v_call: TRBV4-2; clone_size: -; d_call: TRBD2; cdr3_aa: CASSPGTSGSGGELFF; cdr3_nt: TGTGCCAGCAGCCCTGGGACTAGCGGGAGCGGCGGGGAGCTGTTTTTT
j_call: TRBJ2-5; v_call: TRBV4-1; clone_size: -; d_call: -; cdr3_aa: CASSQDRAVWPWQETQYF; cdr3_nt: TGCGCCAGCAGCCAAGATAGGGCGGTTTGGCCGTGGCAAGAGACCCAGTACTTC
j_call: TRBJ1-1; v_call: TRBV10-3; clone_size: -; d_call: TRBD1; cdr3_aa: CAISEWAEGANTEAFF; cdr3_nt: TGTGCCATCAGTGAGTGGGCCGAGGGGGCTAACACTGAAGCTTTCTTT
j_call: TRBJ2-7; v_call: TRBV18; clone_size: -; d_call: -; cdr3_aa: CASSPPGPIPYEQYF; cdr3_nt: TGTGCCAGCTCACCACCGGGTCCTATACCCTACGAGCAGTACTTC
j_call: TRBJ1-1; v_call: TRBV6-2/TRBV6-3; clone_size: -; d_call: -; cdr3_aa: CASGRTVPNTEAFF; cdr3_nt: TGTGCCAGCGGACGGACAGTTCCGAACACTGAAGCTTTCTTT
j_call: TRBJ2-7; v_call: TRBV5-1; clone_size: few; d_call: TRBD2; cdr3_aa: CASSLGPGLAGAYEQYF; cdr3_nt: TGCGCCAGCAGCTTGGGCCCTGGACTAGCGGGAGCCTACGAGCAGTACTTC
j_call: TRBJ2-5; v_call: TRBV28; clone_size: few; d_call: -; cdr3_aa: CASSLQAPYQETQYF; cdr3_nt: TGTGCCAGCAGTTTACAGGCGCCGTACCAAGAGACCCAGTACTTC
j_call: TRBJ2-1; v_call: TRBV20-1; clone_size: few; d_call: -; cdr3_aa: CSARAWLPAGHNEQFF; cdr3_nt: TGCAGTGCTAGAGCTTGGCTTCCCGCTGGTCACAATGAGCAGTTCTTC
j_call: TRBJ2-3; v_call: TRBV12-3/TRBV12-4; clone_size: -; d_call: -; cdr3_aa: CASTPVFVDTQYF; cdr3_nt: TGTGCCAGCACCCCGGTTTTCGTGGATACGCAGTATTTT
j_call: TRBJ2-1; v_call: TRBV7-2; clone_size: few; d_call: -; cdr3_aa: CASSLIMRYNEQFF; cdr3_nt: TGTGCCAGCAGCTTAATTATGAGGTACAATGAGCAGTTCTTC
j_call: TRBJ2-1; v_call: TRBV28; clone_size: many; d_call: TRBD1; cdr3_aa: CASSLPMRRGHEQFF; cdr3_nt: TGTGCCAGCAGCCTGCCTATGCGTAGGGGGCATGAGCAGTTCTTC
j_call: TRBJ1-5; v_call: TRBV5-1; clone_size: -; d_call: TRBD1; cdr3_aa: CATSLGTGEVGNQPQHF; cdr3_nt: TGCGCCACCAGCTTGGGAACAGGGGAGGTGGGCAATCAGCCCCAGCATTTT
j_call: TRBJ2-1; v_call: TRBV24-1; clone_size: -; d_call: TRBD1; cdr3_aa: CATSARTGGPYNEQFF; cdr3_nt: TGTGCCACCAGCGCTCGGACAGGGGGCCCCTACAATGAGCAGTTCTTC
j_call: TRBJ2-7; v_call: TRBV6-1; clone_size: -; d_call: TRBD2; cdr3_aa: CASSTAGTSGILGNEQYF; cdr3_nt: TGTGCCAGCAGCACTGCCGGGACTAGCGGGATCCTCGGGAACGAGCAGTACTTC
j_call: TRBJ1-5; v_call: TRBV6-2/TRBV6-3; clone_size: -; d_call: -; cdr3_aa: CASSRGKTQPQHF; cdr3_nt: TGTGCCAGCAGTCGGGGGAAAACTCAGCCCCAGCATTTT
j_call: TRBJ2-5; v_call: TRBV10-3; clone_size: many; d_call: TRBD2; cdr3_aa: CAISEFRLAAQETQYF; cdr3_nt: TGTGCCATCAGTGAGTTTCGACTAGCGGCTCAAGAGACCCAGTACTTC